The 16 T cell receptor beta chains below come from one sample, sequenced in a study of OX40 agonist ivuxolimab in advanced cancers. The protocol was immunoSEQ multiplex PCR, while the TCRdb copy is restricted to in-frame clones and leaves out a portion. The data hold approximately 90,000 clones, with more than 85% observed a single time. Material: CD4+ or CD8+ T cells sorted from blood, obtained in a trial of the OX40 agonist ivuxolimab. These receptors originate from an adult with an advanced solid tumor such as melanoma, head and neck, liver or kidney cancer.

The chain recombines TRBV9 with TRBJ2-5; 10 bases are a match to TRBD2. The germline CDR1 and CDR2 sequences are SGDLS and YYNGEE. The CDR3 length is 17 residues. V lost 4 bases, J lost 1 base, and 10 bases stayed unmatched. The DNA of the CDR3 is TGTGCCAGCAGCAGGGTACCCGGACTAGCGGTCCAAGAGACCCAGTACTTC. Its protein product is CASSRVPGLAVQETQYF.

The chain recombines TRBV30 with TRBJ1-3; D ambiguous. The CDR3 spans 16 residues. Germline V gene data show CDR1 as GTSNPN and CDR2 as SVGIG (reference sequence). V lost 5 bases, J lost 0 bases, and 17 bases lay in between. CDR3 in amino acids: CAWANPSTPSGNTIYF. Here the CDR3 DNA reads TGTGCCTGGGCGAACCCTTCAACACCCTCTGGAAACACCATATATTTT.

The chain has TRBV6-6 and TRBJ2-5; 11 bases line up with TRBD2. Germline CDR1 is MNHNY and CDR2 is SVGAGI (reference sequence). This CDR3 is 15 amino acids long. V lost 9 bases and J lost 4; bases outside the gene matches: 10. The CDR3 DNA reads as TGTGCCAGTCATAGCGGGAGGGCCTTTGCAGAGACCCAGTACTTC. This sequence encodes CASHSGRAFAETQYF.

V usage is TRBV6-5 and J usage is TRBJ1-3, with a tentative D call TRBD1 (6 bases). The germline gives CDR1 MNHEY, CDR2 SVGAGI. V was pared by 2 bases and J by 0 bases, with 8 bases between. The length of the CDR3 is 15 residues. CDR3 bases: TGTGCCAGCAGTTACGGGGGCGCCTCTGGAAACACCATATATTTT. Translated: CASSYGGASGNTIYF.

The V and J genes are TRBV10-1 and TRBJ2-7; maybe TRBD2 (6 bases). This CDR3 has 16 residues. V lost 6 bases to trimming and J lost 0 bases, with 18 bases between them. Germline assignment: CDR1 WNHNN and CDR2 SYGVQD (reference sequence). The CDR3 DNA follows: TGCGCCAGCAGGCCGTTTCGGAGGGACCACTCCTACGAGCAGTACTTC. Amino acids: CASRPFRRDHSYEQYF.

The V gene is TRBV7-9, the J gene TRBJ1-5; possibly TRBD1 for D (5 bases). In germline, CDR1 is SEHNR, CDR2 FQNEAQ (reference sequence). Trimming took off 3 bases at V and 2 bases at J, with 8 bases between the two ends. The CDR3 covers 14 residues. The CDR3 sequence is CASSLQGGNQPQHF. CDR3 DNA: TGTGCCAGCAGCTTGCAGGGTGGCAATCAGCCCCAGCATTTT.

The rearrangement links TRBV7-9 to TRBJ1-1, with D unclear. This CDR3 has 13 residues. The germline CDR1 and CDR2 sequences are SEHNR and FQNEAQ (reference sequence). V was shortened by 5 bases and J by 1 base, with 8 bases between the two germline ends. CDR3 amino acids: CASSAGTNTEAFF. The CDR3 region has the DNA TGTGCCAGCAGCGCCGGCACGAACACTGAAGCTTTCTTT.

The chain is built from TRBV28 and TRBJ1-4; 7 nucleotides line up with TRBD1. The CDR3 extends over 14 amino acids. With V trimmed by 2 bases and J by 8 bases, 5 bases remained unmatched. From germline, CDR1 is MDHEN and CDR2 SYDVKM. CDR3 residues: CASSLRQGEEKLFF. The CDR3 DNA sequence: TGTGCCAGCAGTTTAAGGCAGGGGGAAGAAAAACTGTTTTTT.

This sequence joins TRBV5-1 and TRBJ2-7, with a tentative D call TRBD1 (6 bases). The length of the CDR3 is 12 residues. Trimming left V 4 bases short and J 2 bases short, with 7 bases between. CDR1 is SGHRS and CDR2 is YFSETQ in the germline V gene. This CDR3 reads CASSRTAYEQYF. The CDR3 DNA sequence: TGCGCCAGCAGCCGGACAGCCTACGAGCAGTACTTC.

The table lists this clone with a count of one. The chain links TRBV19 to TRBJ1-5, with TRBD1 matching over 7 bases. Trimming removed 4 bases from V and 1 base from J; junction bases left unmatched: 1. CDR3 length: 14 amino acids. CDR1 is LNHDA, CDR2 SQIVND, per germline (reference sequence). The CDR3, as DNA: TGTGCCAGTAGTAGGGACAGCAGCAATCAGCCCCAGCATTTT. The encoded protein is CASSRDSSNQPQHF. Variable domain in full (rest from reference TRBV19 and TRBJ1-5): DGGITQSPKYLFRKEGQNVTLSCEQNLNHDAMYWYRQDPGQGLRLIYYSQIVNDFQKGDIAEGYSVSREKKESFPLTVTSAQKNPTAFYLCASSRDSSNQPQHFGDGTRLSIL.

This rearrangement joins TRBV10-1 to TRBJ2-3, with TRBD1 matching over 7 bases. J lost 3 bases, V lost 0 bases, and 9 bases had no gene match. The germline V gene encodes CDR1 WNHNN and CDR2 SYGVQD (reference sequence). The CDR3 extends over 17 amino acids. Written as DNA, the CDR3 is TGCGCCAGCAGTGAGTCGACTACAGGGGATATGACAGATACGCAGTATTTT. Encoded protein: CASSESTTGDMTDTQYF.

This sequence joins TRBV7-6 and TRBJ2-5, with 11 bases identical to TRBD2. CDR3 size: 16 residues. Germline lookup yields CDR1 SGHVS and CDR2 FNYEAQ. V lost 5 bases and J lost 5; bases outside the gene matches: 10. In DNA form, the CDR3 reads TGTGCCAGCAGCCAGGTAGCGGGAGGGCCACAGGAGACCCAGTACTTC. Protein: CASSQVAGGPQETQYF.

The V and J genes are TRBV10-1 and TRBJ2-7; perhaps TRBD1 as D (6 bases). The CDR3 has 15 residues. With 5 bases removed from V and 0 bases from J, the gap between germline ends came to 14 bases. From germline, CDR1 is WNHNN and CDR2 SYGVQD (reference sequence). The CDR3 DNA follows: TGCGCCAGCAGTCCCTACCGGGACACCTCCTACGAGCAGTACTTC. This gives the protein CASSPYRDTSYEQYF.

The V and J genes are TRBV29-1 and TRBJ2-5; D not resolved. Trimming pared 7 bases from V and 5 bases from J, leaving 17 bases between. This CDR3 is built from 13 residues. Germline V lookup: CDR1 SQVTM, CDR2 ANQGSEA. The chain's CDR3 is CSAPPLGMETQYF. As DNA, the CDR3 is TGCAGCGCTCCCCCGCTAGGGATGGAGACCCAGTACTTC.

This clone was counted between two and nine times. This chain links TRBV30 with TRBJ1-1; D is unclear. V dropped 7 bases and J dropped 1 base, with 13 bases sitting between them. Germline CDR1 reads GTSNPN; CDR2 reads SVGIG (reference sequence). The CDR3 totals 13 residues. The CDR3, as DNA: TGTGCCTCCACGGTACAGACGAACACTGAAGCTTTCTTT. Its protein product is CASTVQTNTEAFF. The full variable domain, with the rest looked up from reference TRBV30 and TRBJ1-1, is SQTIHQWPATLVQPVGSPLSLECTVEGTSNPNLYWYRQAAGRGLQLLFYSVGIGQISSEVPQNLSASRPQDRQFILSSKKLLLSDSGFYLCASTVQTNTEAFFGQGTRLTVV.

The CDR3 region is CASSPAPGDGYTF. As DNA, the CDR3 is TGTGCCAGCAGCCCGGCCCCCGGGGATGGCTACACCTTC. The chain combines TRBV6-4 with TRBJ1-2; D is unresolved. V was clipped by 6 bases and J by 6 bases, with 14 bases between them. The germline V gene has CDR1 MRHNA and CDR2 SNTAGT. The CDR3 length is 13 residues.